This TCR beta chain came from a study of blood T cell repertoires in COVID-19. CDR3 length: 16 amino acids. The V gene's germline CDR1 is SGHRS and CDR2 YFSETQ. V trimming: 0 bases; J trimming: 0 bases; junction bases outside the gene matches: 5. Generated by immunoSEQ multiplex PCR, the TCRdb table keeps only in-frame clones and is missing some. In the table there are about 250,000 clones, 80% to 85% of which are singletons. V usage is TRBV5-1 and J usage is TRBJ2-7, with 8 bases aligning to TRBD2. Sequenced: peripheral blood. This clonotype was obtained from a person between 65 and 80 years old with COVID-19, enrolled during active disease. Here the CDR3 DNA reads TGCGCCAGCAGCTTGGACGGCGGGGGGCGCTCCTACGAGCAGTACTTC. Protein: CASSLDGGGRSYEQYF.